The rows below give T cell receptor beta chains drawn from one sample of a study of control samples from healthy donors and cancer patients. TCRdb's table, derived via immunoSEQ multiplex PCR, lists solely in-frame clones and lacks some. The sample has roughly 200,000 clones; the top ten hold around 2%. Sequencing input: blood. The receptor source for this set is a woman younger than 45 in good health. Both conserved end residues are part of each CDR3. A D gene is named only where the DNA matches it firmly.

J gene,D gene,V gene,CDR3 DNA,CDR3 protein
TRBJ2-2,.,TRBV9,TGTGCCAGCAGCCGTAGGGAGGGGGGAAACACCGGGGAGCTGTTTTTT,CASSRREGGNTGELFF
TRBJ1-4,.,TRBV7-9,TGTGCCAGCAGCTCTCCCGGGGGAGGGGAAAAACTGTTTTTT,CASSSPGGGEKLFF
TRBJ1-2,.,TRBV19,TGTGCCAGTAGTAAAAGGGGCCCGACCCTGTCTGGCTACACCTTC,CASSKRGPTLSGYTF
TRBJ1-2,TRBD1,TRBV7-6,TGTGCCAGCAGCGCGGACAGGGCCCCCAAGGATGGCTACACCTTC,CASSADRAPKDGYTF
TRBJ1-2,TRBD1,TRBV27,TGTGCCAGCAGATTGGACAGGGGGTATGGCTACACCTTC,CASRLDRGYGYTF
TRBJ2-7,.,TRBV28,TGTGCCAGCAGTCCCCTGTACGAGCAGTACTTC,CASSPLYEQYF
TRBJ2-7,TRBD1,TRBV9,TGTGCCAGCAGCAGAGGGGGGACAGGGACCTACGAGCAGTACTTC,CASSRGGTGTYEQYF
TRBJ2-7,.,TRBV6-5,TGTGCCAGCAGTTACGCGGGGCAGGGTCTTATTTTCGTGCAGTACTTC,CASSYAGQGLIFVQYF
TRBJ2-7,.,TRBV28,TGTGCCAGCAGTTTATGGGGGTCGAGGGCCTTC,CASSLWGSRAF
TRBJ2-7,.,TRBV28,TGTGCCAGCAGTTTAAGTGGGGAGCAGTACTTC,CASSLSGEQYF
TRBJ2-7,TRBD2,TRBV12-3/TRBV12-4,TGTGCCAGCAGTTTCCCTAGCGGCTACGAGCAGTACTTC,CASSFPSGYEQYF
TRBJ2-5,TRBD1,TRBV7-3,TGTGCCAGCACCGCGACAGGGGGCGCGGGGGAGACCCAGTACTTC,CASTATGGAGETQYF
TRBJ1-2,.,TRBV4-1,TGCGCCAGCCGCCCAATCCAGGGAAAAATTAACTATGGCTACACCTTC,CASRPIQGKINYGYTF
TRBJ1-2,TRBD1,TRBV24-1,TGTGCCACCAGTGAATCTACAGGGGGAGTCTATGGCTACACCTTC,CATSESTGGVYGYTF
TRBJ2-7,.,TRBV19,TGTGCCAGTAGTATTAAGGGGGCCTACGAGCAGTACTTC,CASSIKGAYEQYF
TRBJ1-1,.,TRBV7-3,TGTGCCAGCAGCTCAACAGAGAACACTGAAGCTTTCTTT,CASSSTENTEAFF
TRBJ2-7,TRBD1,TRBV28,TGTGCCAGCAGTGGATCCGGGACAGGTTCCTACGAGCAGTACTTC,CASSGSGTGSYEQYF
TRBJ1-1,.,TRBV3-1/TRBV3-2,TGTGCCAGCAGCCAGTTACAGGGTTGGAACACTGAAGCTTTCTTT,CASSQLQGWNTEAFF
TRBJ1-3,.,TRBV30,TGTGCCTGGAGTCGATCTTGGGACGGCTCTGGAAACACCATATATTTT,CAWSRSWDGSGNTIYF
TRBJ1-5,.,TRBV19,TGTGCCAGTAGTATCGCGGTTCAGCCCCAGCATTTT,CASSIAVQPQHF
TRBJ2-1,.,TRBV7-9,TGTGCCAGCAGGATTACGATGGGGGGCGCATTCTTC,CASRITMGGAFF
TRBJ2-3,TRBD2,TRBV5-1,TGCGCCAGCAGCTTGGGGCAACTAGCGGGGAGCACAGATACGCAGTATTTT,CASSLGQLAGSTDTQYF
TRBJ2-3,TRBD2,TRBV5-4,TGTGCCAGCAGCTTGGTGGCGGGGGGGCTGGTCGTAAATACGCAGTATTTT,CASSLVAGGLVVNTQYF
TRBJ2-7,.,TRBV5-1,TGCGCCAGCAGCCGCCCGGCGGAGTACTTC,CASSRPAEYF